Presented here are 9 T cell receptor beta chains from one specimen sequenced in a study of blood T cell repertoires in COVID-19. Repertoires were generated with immunoSEQ multiplex PCR, while TCRdb's copy carries only in-frame clones and drops some. The data contain approximately 250,000 clones, 65% to 90% of them singletons. Sample: peripheral blood. The receptors originated from a woman between 65 and 79 years old with COVID-19, enrolled during active disease.

This clone was observed a single time. The gene calls are TRBV4-3 and TRBJ1-5; D remains unclear. The germline gives CDR1 LGHNA, CDR2 YSLEER. V was shortened by 0 bases and J by 2 bases, with 14 bases between the two germline ends. CDR3 length: 17 amino acids. The CDR3 nucleotides are TGCGCCAGCAGCCAAGATCAAGGACCGAGGGGCAATCAGCCCCAGCATTTT. Translated: CASSQDQGPRGNQPQHF.

The CDR3 DNA reads TGTGCCAGCAGCTTAGGGGCAGGGGGTTCACGCGAGCAGTACTTC. Its translation: CASSLGAGGSREQYF. The V call is TRBV13, the J call TRBJ2-7, with TRBD1 matching 7 bases. This CDR3 has 15 residues. The V segment lost 0 bases and the J segment 6 bases; nucleotides outside the gene matches: 8. Looked up from germline, CDR1 is PRHDT and CDR2 is FYEKMQ (reference sequence). Drawing the rest from reference TRBV13 and TRBJ2-7, the complete variable domain is AAGVIQSPRHLIKEKRETATLKCYPIPRHDTVYWYQQGPGQDPQFLISFYEKMQSDKGSIPDRFSAQQFSDYHSELNMSSLELGDSALYFCASSLGAGGSREQYFGPGTRLTVT.

The chain carries TRBV27 and TRBJ1-5; D unresolved. Germline values: CDR1 MNHEY, CDR2 SMNVEV (reference sequence). This CDR3 contains 15 residues. Trimming stripped 2 bases from V and 2 bases from J, with 10 bases between. CDR3 loop: CASSLEGEGNQPQHF. The CDR3 nucleotides are TGTGCCAGCAGTTTAGAGGGCGAAGGCAATCAGCCCCAGCATTTT.

The chain employs TRBV27 and TRBJ2-7, with D possibly matching TRBD2 (5 bases). Germline loops: CDR1 MNHEY, CDR2 SMNVEV (reference sequence). Trimming left V 2 bases short and J 2 bases short, with 13 bases between. The CDR3 is 15 amino acids. The CDR3 sequence: CASSLVRVRTYEQYF. The CDR3 DNA reads TGTGCCAGCAGTTTAGTGAGGGTAAGGACCTACGAGCAGTACTTC.

The chain links TRBV6-6 to TRBJ2-3; maybe TRBD2 (6 bases). Germline V gives CDR1 MNHNY, CDR2 SVGAGI (reference sequence). Trimming stripped 5 bases from V and 0 bases from J, with 12 bases between. The CDR3 length is 15 residues. CDR3 DNA: TGTGCCAGCAGTCTCGAGGCGGGGAGCACAGATACGCAGTATTTT. This encodes CASSLEAGSTDTQYF.

The V gene is TRBV4-1, the J gene TRBJ1-2; 8 bases are shared with TRBD1. The CDR3 contains 17 residues. The V and J ends lost 0 bases and 3 bases, in that order; junction bases with no gene match: 9. Germline V CDR1 and CDR2: MGHRA, YSYEKL. CDR3 in DNA: TGCGCCAGCAGCCAAGACCAGGGGGCGGCATATGACTATGGCTACACCTTC. Its translation is CASSQDQGAAYDYGYTF.

V and J are TRBV19 and TRBJ2-2; 9 nucleotides align to TRBD1. Germline CDR1 and CDR2: LNHDA and SQIVND (reference sequence). This CDR3 is built from 15 residues. Germline trimming cut 7 bases from V and 7 bases from J; bases unmatched to any gene: 10. CDR3: CASTRDRDVGGELFF. CDR3 nucleotide sequence: TGTGCCAGTACCAGGGACAGGGACGTCGGCGGGGAGCTGTTTTTT.

This chain joins TRBV9 and TRBJ1-1, with unresolved D. In germline, CDR1 is SGDLS, CDR2 YYNGEE. The CDR3 has 15 residues. The germline V and J ends were trimmed by 0 bases and 1 base, with 10 bases remaining between them. CDR3 loop: CASSVGGVTNTEAFF. Written as DNA, the CDR3 is TGTGCCAGCAGCGTAGGCGGGGTTACGAACACTGAAGCTTTCTTT.

The chain is built from TRBV5-8 and TRBJ2-5, with no clear D. The CDR3 is 11 residues long. Germline CDR1 reads SGHTS; CDR2 reads YDEGEE. V gave up 4 bases and J gave up 5 bases, with 6 bases separating them. The CDR3 is CASSIRETQYF. The DNA of the CDR3 is TGTGCCAGCAGCATCCGGGAGACCCAGTACTTC.